This TCR beta chain was profiled in a study of blood T cell repertoires in COVID-19. At the level of the study: Acute and convalescent COVID-19 specimens originated in the United States, Italy and Spain.

The germline gives CDR1 SGHTA, CDR2 FQGNSA. The CDR3 contains 13 residues. The germline V and J ends were trimmed by 1 base and 13 bases, with 11 bases remaining between them. Method: immunoSEQ multiplex PCR; TCRdb's copy keeps in-frame clones and lacks some. Of under 200,000 clones listed, roughly 80% are singletons. The specimen sequenced was peripheral blood. This TCR came from a man in his sixties with acute or convalescent COVID-19. The gene calls are TRBV7-2 and TRBJ1-6; D not resolved. CDR3 bases: TGTGCCAGCAGCTTAGAGACACCCGATCCCCTCCACTTT. Protein sequence: CASSLETPDPLHF.